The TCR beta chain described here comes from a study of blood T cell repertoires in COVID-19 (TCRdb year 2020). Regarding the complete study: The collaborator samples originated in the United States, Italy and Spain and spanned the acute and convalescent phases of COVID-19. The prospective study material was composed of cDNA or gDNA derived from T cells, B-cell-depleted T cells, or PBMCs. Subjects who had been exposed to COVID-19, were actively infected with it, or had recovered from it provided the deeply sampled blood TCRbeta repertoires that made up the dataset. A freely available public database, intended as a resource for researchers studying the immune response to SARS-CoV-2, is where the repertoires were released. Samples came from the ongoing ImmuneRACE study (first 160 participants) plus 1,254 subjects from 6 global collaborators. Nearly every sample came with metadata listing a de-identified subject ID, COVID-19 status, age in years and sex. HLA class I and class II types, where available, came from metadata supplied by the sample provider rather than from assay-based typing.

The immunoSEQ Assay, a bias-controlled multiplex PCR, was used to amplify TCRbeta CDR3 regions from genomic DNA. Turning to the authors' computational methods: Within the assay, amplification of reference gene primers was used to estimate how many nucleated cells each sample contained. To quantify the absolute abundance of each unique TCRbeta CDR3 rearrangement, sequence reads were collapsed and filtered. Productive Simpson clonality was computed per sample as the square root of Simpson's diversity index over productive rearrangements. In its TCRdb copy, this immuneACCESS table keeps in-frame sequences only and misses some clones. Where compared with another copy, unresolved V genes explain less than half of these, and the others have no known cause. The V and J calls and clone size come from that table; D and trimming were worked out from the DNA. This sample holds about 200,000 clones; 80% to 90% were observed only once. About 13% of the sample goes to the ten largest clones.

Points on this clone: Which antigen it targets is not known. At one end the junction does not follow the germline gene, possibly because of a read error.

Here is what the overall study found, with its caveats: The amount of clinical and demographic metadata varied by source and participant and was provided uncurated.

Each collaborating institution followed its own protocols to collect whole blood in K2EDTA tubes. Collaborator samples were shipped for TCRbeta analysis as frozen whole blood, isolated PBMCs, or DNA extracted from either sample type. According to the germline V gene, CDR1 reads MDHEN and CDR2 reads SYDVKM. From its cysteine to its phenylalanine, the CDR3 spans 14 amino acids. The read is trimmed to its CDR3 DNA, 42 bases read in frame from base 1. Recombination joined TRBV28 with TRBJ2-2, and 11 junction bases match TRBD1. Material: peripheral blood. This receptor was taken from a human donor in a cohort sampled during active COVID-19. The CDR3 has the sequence CASTLPPGTGGLFF. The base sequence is TGTGCCAGCACCTTGCCCCCCGGGACAGGGGGGCTGTTTTTT.